A selection of T cell receptor beta chains follows, all from one sample in a study of response to subunit inactivated influenza vaccine. TCRdb re-called the RT-PCR reads with MiXCR, one entry per CDR3 protein. The sample includes 300,000 to 350,000 distinct CDR3 sequences, 21% seen only once; the top ten take roughly 10%. The starting material was PBMCs from blood, obtained less than 22 months after vaccination. The receptors were gathered from a man between 50 and 70 years old who received an inactivated influenza vaccine. Both conserved end residues are part of each CDR3. The order of the fields is J gene, clone size, D gene, V gene, CDR3 DNA, CDR3 protein. A D gene is named only where the DNA matches it firmly. Clone size, where shown, is once, few, many, or a class for clones that have expanded.

j_call: TRBJ2-1
clone_size: -
d_call: -
v_call: TRBV20-1
cdr3_nt: TGCAGTGCCAGGAGGGGCCCGGGGATCAATGAGCAGTTCTTC
cdr3_aa: CSARRGPGINEQFF

j_call: TRBJ2-3
clone_size: -
d_call: -
v_call: TRBV11-2
cdr3_nt: TGTGCCAGCAGCTACAGCCCGGATACGCAGTATTTT
cdr3_aa: CASSYSPDTQYF

j_call: TRBJ1-1
clone_size: -
d_call: -
v_call: TRBV20-1
cdr3_nt: TGCAGTGCTAGAGACAGGGCCGAATCGGCTTTCTTT
cdr3_aa: CSARDRAESAFF

j_call: TRBJ1-2
clone_size: few
d_call: TRBD1
v_call: TRBV30
cdr3_nt: TGTGCCTGGAGTCCTCCGGGACAGACTGACACCTTC
cdr3_aa: CAWSPPGQTDTF

j_call: TRBJ1-1
clone_size: few
d_call: TRBD1
v_call: TRBV5-6
cdr3_nt: TGTGCCAGCAGCTTCTTGGGACAGGTAGGCACTGAAGCTTTCTTT
cdr3_aa: CASSFLGQVGTEAFF

j_call: TRBJ1-1
clone_size: many
d_call: -
v_call: TRBV10-2
cdr3_nt: TGCGCCAGCAGGGGGACGGCTAACACTGAAGCTTTCTTT
cdr3_aa: CASRGTANTEAFF

j_call: TRBJ1-2
clone_size: many
d_call: TRBD1
v_call: TRBV6-2/TRBV6-3
cdr3_nt: TGTGCCAGCAAGGACAGGGTCGGCTACACCTTC
cdr3_aa: CASKDRVGYTF

j_call: TRBJ1-1
clone_size: many
d_call: -
v_call: TRBV5-1
cdr3_nt: TGCGCCAGCAGCTTGAATTCTATCAAGGGTGACACTGAAGCTTTCTTT
cdr3_aa: CASSLNSIKGDTEAFF

j_call: TRBJ2-5
clone_size: -
d_call: TRBD2
v_call: TRBV5-6
cdr3_nt: TGTGCCAGCAGCTCTCCGGGGAGGGCCGAGACCCAGTACTTC
cdr3_aa: CASSSPGRAETQYF

j_call: TRBJ2-3
clone_size: -
d_call: TRBD2
v_call: TRBV10-3
cdr3_nt: TGTGCCATCAGTGAGTCGACCGGGGGGGGCACAGATACGCAGTATTTT
cdr3_aa: CAISESTGGGTDTQYF

j_call: TRBJ2-3
clone_size: few
d_call: TRBD2
v_call: TRBV15
cdr3_nt: TGTGCCACCAGCAGATCTAGCGGGGGCACAGATACGCAGTATTTT
cdr3_aa: CATSRSSGGTDTQYF

j_call: TRBJ2-7
clone_size: -
d_call: -
v_call: TRBV2
cdr3_nt: TGTGCCAGCAGCCTTGATACAGGCCTCCACGAGCAGTACTTC
cdr3_aa: CASSLDTGLHEQYF

j_call: TRBJ2-3
clone_size: -
d_call: -
v_call: TRBV6-2/TRBV6-3
cdr3_nt: TGTGCCAGCAGTTCGTCCAGTAACCAATATTTT
cdr3_aa: CASSSSSNQYF

j_call: TRBJ1-4
clone_size: few
d_call: -
v_call: TRBV5-1
cdr3_nt: TGCGCCAGCAGCTTGACTGGGATACGGAGTGAAAAACTGTTTTTT
cdr3_aa: CASSLTGIRSEKLFF

j_call: TRBJ1-5
clone_size: few
d_call: -
v_call: TRBV21-1
cdr3_nt: TGTGCCAGCAGCAAAGGACGGGACAGAAATCAGCCCCAGCATTTT
cdr3_aa: CASSKGRDRNQPQHF

j_call: TRBJ1-1
clone_size: many
d_call: -
v_call: TRBV7-3
cdr3_nt: TGTGCCAGCAGCTTAACTCGGGACGGACCTGAAGCTTTCTTT
cdr3_aa: CASSLTRDGPEAFF

j_call: TRBJ2-5
clone_size: -
d_call: -
v_call: TRBV15
cdr3_nt: TGTGCCACCAGCAGAGGAAAAGAGACCCAGTACTTC
cdr3_aa: CATSRGKETQYF

j_call: TRBJ1-6
clone_size: -
d_call: -
v_call: TRBV3-1
cdr3_nt: TGTGCCAGCAGCCCGGGTAGCTCCTATAATTCACCCCTCCACTTT
cdr3_aa: CASSPGSSYNSPLHF

j_call: TRBJ1-2
clone_size: -
d_call: TRBD1
v_call: TRBV30
cdr3_nt: TGTGCCTGGAGGCCGGGACAGGGAGCTAACTATGGCTACACCTTC
cdr3_aa: CAWRPGQGANYGYTF

j_call: TRBJ2-1
clone_size: -
d_call: -
v_call: TRBV28
cdr3_nt: TGTGCCAGCAGGAGGGGAGGTATCGATGAGCAGTTCTTC
cdr3_aa: CASRRGGIDEQFF

j_call: TRBJ1-2
clone_size: -
d_call: TRBD1
v_call: TRBV6-2/TRBV6-3
cdr3_nt: TGTGCCATTACGCCGGGACAGGGGACCCTCCTCACCTTC
cdr3_aa: CAITPGQGTLLTF

j_call: TRBJ1-3
clone_size: -
d_call: TRBD1
v_call: TRBV7-6
cdr3_nt: TGTGCCAGCAGCTTAAATGTGGGACAGGGACGGTCTGGAAACACCATATATTTT
cdr3_aa: CASSLNVGQGRSGNTIYF

j_call: TRBJ2-7
clone_size: -
d_call: TRBD1
v_call: TRBV20-1
cdr3_nt: TGCAGTGCTAGGGAGAACAGGGGCTACGAGCAGTACTTC
cdr3_aa: CSARENRGYEQYF

j_call: TRBJ1-5
clone_size: -
d_call: TRBD1
v_call: TRBV6-6
cdr3_nt: TGTGCCAGCAGTTCCGACAGGGGTCAGCCCCAGCATTTT
cdr3_aa: CASSSDRGQPQHF

j_call: TRBJ1-5
clone_size: many
d_call: -
v_call: TRBV20-1
cdr3_nt: TGCAGTGCTAGGAACTCAGGGGTGGGCAATCAGCCCCAGCATTTT
cdr3_aa: CSARNSGVGNQPQHF

j_call: TRBJ2-1
clone_size: -
d_call: TRBD2
v_call: TRBV30
cdr3_nt: TGTGCCTGGACCAAGGCCGGGAGGGCCTCCAATGAGCAGTTCTTC
cdr3_aa: CAWTKAGRASNEQFF

j_call: TRBJ1-2
clone_size: many
d_call: -
v_call: TRBV12-3/TRBV12-4
cdr3_nt: TGTGCCAGCAGCGGAACCCTACTGACGGCTATAAGGACCTTC
cdr3_aa: CASSGTLLTAIRTF

j_call: TRBJ2-2
clone_size: -
d_call: TRBD2
v_call: TRBV3-1
cdr3_nt: TGTGCCAGCAGCCGCCCGGGACTAGCGGGGAGAACCGGGGAGCTGTTTTTT
cdr3_aa: CASSRPGLAGRTGELFF

j_call: TRBJ2-1
clone_size: few
d_call: -
v_call: TRBV5-4
cdr3_nt: TGTGCCAGCAGCGTGGACAGAAACAATGAGCAGTTCTTC
cdr3_aa: CASSVDRNNEQFF

j_call: TRBJ2-6
clone_size: few
d_call: -
v_call: TRBV7-2
cdr3_nt: TGTGCCAGCACCTTACCTGGGGAAACCAACGTCCTGACTTTC
cdr3_aa: CASTLPGETNVLTF

j_call: TRBJ1-1
clone_size: few
d_call: -
v_call: TRBV7-9
cdr3_nt: TGTGCCAGCAGCCCCTCGGTAACTGAAGCTTTCTTT
cdr3_aa: CASSPSVTEAFF

j_call: TRBJ1-2
clone_size: few
d_call: -
v_call: TRBV19
cdr3_nt: TGTGCCAGTACCCCTTACGGGGCTTCCGATAACTATGGCTACACCTTC
cdr3_aa: CASTPYGASDNYGYTF

j_call: TRBJ2-1
clone_size: few
d_call: TRBD2
v_call: TRBV6-1
cdr3_nt: TGTGCCAGCTTCGCGGGGGGAGGTCGAGAGCAGTTCTTC
cdr3_aa: CASFAGGGREQFF

j_call: TRBJ1-4
clone_size: -
d_call: -
v_call: TRBV3-1
cdr3_nt: TGTGCCAGCAGCCAAGCGGCGGCCTATAATGAAAAACTGTTTTTT
cdr3_aa: CASSQAAAYNEKLFF

j_call: TRBJ1-5
clone_size: many
d_call: TRBD1
v_call: TRBV10-3
cdr3_nt: TGTGCCATCAGTCCCGGGACAGGGGTTTTTCAGCCCCAGCATTTT
cdr3_aa: CAISPGTGVFQPQHF

j_call: TRBJ1-5
clone_size: few
d_call: TRBD1
v_call: TRBV12-3/TRBV12-4
cdr3_nt: TGTGCCAGCAGACAGGACAGGGGAAAGCCCCAGCATTTT
cdr3_aa: CASRQDRGKPQHF

j_call: TRBJ1-1
clone_size: -
d_call: -
v_call: TRBV30
cdr3_nt: TGTGCCTGGAGTGAGAGACTCTCCACTGAAGCTTTCTTT
cdr3_aa: CAWSERLSTEAFF

j_call: TRBJ2-3
clone_size: -
d_call: TRBD1
v_call: TRBV9
cdr3_nt: TGTGCCAGCAGCGCCCAAACCACAGGGGCAGTCGGCACAGATACGCAGTATTTT
cdr3_aa: CASSAQTTGAVGTDTQYF

j_call: TRBJ2-7
clone_size: once
d_call: -
v_call: TRBV2
cdr3_nt: TGTGCCAGCAGTGCGCTAAACAGCTCCTACGAGCAGTACTTC
cdr3_aa: CASSALNSSYEQYF

j_call: TRBJ1-2
clone_size: many
d_call: -
v_call: TRBV10-3
cdr3_nt: TGTGCCATCAGTCCGACAGAAGCTAACTATGGCTACACCTTC
cdr3_aa: CAISPTEANYGYTF

j_call: TRBJ1-1
clone_size: -
d_call: -
v_call: TRBV5-1
cdr3_nt: TGCGCCAGCAAAATGAACACTGAAGCTTTCTTT
cdr3_aa: CASKMNTEAFF